The clone carrying this T cell receptor beta chain has a count of ten or more. Its matching antigen is unknown. Ophthalmopathy in the patients scored at least 3 on Clinical Activity Score and at least 4 on NOSPECS grade, lasting under 3 months. Trimming took 0 bases from V and 3 from J; bases not matched to a gene: 5. CDR1 and CDR2 (germline): DFQATT, SNEGSKA (reference sequence). The CDR3 runs to 15 residues. The data are from a study of T cells in Graves' hyperthyroidism and ophthalmopathy. Study-wide results and caveats: Most expanded thyroid clonotypes above 0.001 recurred in blood.

RNA transcripts served as the template for amplifying TCR beta CDR3 regions. Researchers ran a first-round RT-PCR on the TCR CDR3 using the HTBI primer set. TCRdb ran MiXCR on the multiplex PCR reads and lists one entry per CDR3 protein. The sample contains over 250,000 distinct CDR3 sequences, around 13% of which appear only once. The chain carries TRBV20-1 and TRBJ1-3, with 7 bases lining up with TRBD1. The sequence was obtained from a woman between 40 and 50 years old with Graves' ophthalmopathy. The sequenced material came from blood. In DNA, the CDR3 is TGCAGTGCTAGAGATTCACGGGACAGTGGAAACACCATATATTTT. Amino acid sequence: CSARDSRDSGNTIYF.